Presented here are 23 T cell receptor beta chains from one specimen sequenced in a study of blood T cell repertoires in COVID-19. Assay: immunoSEQ multiplex PCR; the TCRdb copy retains only in-frame clones and omits some. This table holds about 270,000 clones, over 75% found once. Material: peripheral blood. These receptor sequences come from a woman in her sixties or seventies with acute or convalescent COVID-19.

V is TRBV19 and J is TRBJ1-5; 9 bases fit TRBD1. J was trimmed by 4 bases and V by 6 bases; bases with no gene match: 7. This CDR3 is built from 15 residues. Germline-derived CDR1 and CDR2 are LNHDA and SQIVND (reference sequence). The CDR3 DNA follows: TGTGCCAGTAGAACTACTGACAGGGGGAATCAGCCCCAGCATTTT. This encodes CASRTTDRGNQPQHF.

The chain has TRBV14 and TRBJ2-3; D is undetermined. The length of the CDR3 is 15 residues. From germline, CDR1 is SGHDN and CDR2 FVKESK. V lost 4 bases and J lost 0, with 11 bases in between. The CDR3 reads CASSPLVPSTDTQYF. CDR3 DNA sequence: TGTGCCAGCAGCCCTCTAGTCCCGAGCACAGATACGCAGTATTTT.

V usage is TRBV7-8 and J usage is TRBJ2-3; D gene unclear. Germline CDR1 is SGHVS and CDR2 is FQNEAQ. V was pared by 3 bases and J by 5 bases, with 6 bases between. This CDR3 has 12 amino acids. CDR3 loop: CASSFSRDTQYF. For the CDR3, the DNA is TGTGCCAGCAGCTTTAGCCGAGATACGCAGTATTTT.

This clone was recorded only once. CDR3 sequence: CASSADRALGEAFF. CDR3 DNA sequence: TGTGCCAGCAGCGCCGACAGGGCTCTCGGTGAAGCTTTCTTT. V and J are TRBV9 and TRBJ1-1; TRBD1 aligns across 7 bases. Germline V gene lookup returns CDR1 SGDLS and CDR2 YYNGEE. J gave up 7 bases and V 3 bases, and 9 bases lay outside the gene matches. This CDR3 spans 14 amino acids.

J is TRBJ2-3 and V is TRBV7-9; TRBD1 agrees at 7 bases. This CDR3 comprises 15 residues. V lost 4 bases to trimming and J lost 2 bases; unmatched junction nucleotides: 6. Germline V CDR1 and CDR2: SEHNR, FQNEAQ (reference sequence). The CDR3, as DNA: TGTGCCAGCAGCTATAGAGGGACAGACACAGATACGCAGTATTTT. Amino acids: CASSYRGTDTDTQYF.

The gene calls are TRBV5-1 and TRBJ2-5; no definite D call. The CDR3 consists of 15 residues. The V gene's germline CDR1 is SGHRS and CDR2 YFSETQ. The V gene lost 3 bases and the J gene lost 2 bases, with 14 bases spanning the gap. The DNA for the CDR3 is TGCGCCAGCAGCTCACAAGGATCGGGTCAAGAGACCCAGTACTTC. Translated, it gives CASSSQGSGQETQYF.

The chain links TRBV2 to TRBJ2-2, with 9 bases matching TRBD2. The V gene end was trimmed by 4 bases and the J gene end by 1 base; junction bases not matched to a gene: 4. The CDR3 is 16 amino acids. Germline values: CDR1 SNHLY, CDR2 FYNNEI. The CDR3 coding sequence is TGTGCCAGCAGTGGAGAACTAGCGGGGAACACCGGGGAGCTGTTTTTT. It translates to CASSGELAGNTGELFF.

This chain connects TRBV18 to TRBJ2-6; unclear D gene. From germline, CDR1 is KGHSH and CDR2 LQKENI. This CDR3 is built from 18 residues. V was cut by 3 bases and J by 1 base, with 16 bases left in between. CDR3 in DNA: TGTGCCAGCTCACCGGTGGCTTCATCAGGATCTGGGGCCAACGTCCTGACTTTC. Translation: CASSPVASSGSGANVLTF.

The chain recombines TRBV10-3 with TRBJ2-7; 12 bases are a match to TRBD2. The CDR3 covers 17 residues. Germline loops: CDR1 ENHRY, CDR2 SYGVKD. V lost 0 bases and J lost 1; bases outside the gene matches: 4. CDR3 protein: CAISESSLAGGSYEQYF. Here the CDR3 DNA reads TGTGCCATCAGTGAGTCCTCCCTAGCGGGGGGGTCCTACGAGCAGTACTTC.

This sequence joins TRBV3-1 (or the pseudogene TRBV3-2) and TRBJ1-3, with D possibly matching TRBD1 (5 bases). Germline lookup yields CDR1 LGHDT and CDR2 YNNKEL (reference sequence). This CDR3 is built from 14 residues. V was trimmed by 4 bases and J by 4 bases, leaving 11 bases between them. The CDR3 region has the DNA TGTGCCAGCAGCCCGGCGGGGCAAGGAAACACCATATATTTT. It codes for CASSPAGQGNTIYF.

The rearrangement links TRBV19 to TRBJ2-7; TRBD1 aligns across 7 bases. The germline gives CDR1 LNHDA, CDR2 SQIVND (reference sequence). J was trimmed by 6 bases and V by 11 bases; bases with no gene match: 4. This CDR3 has 10 residues. DNA of the CDR3: TGTGCCGAGGCAGGGGGCGAGCAGTACTTC. This sequence encodes CAEAGGEQYF.

This chain connects TRBV2 to TRBJ1-5, with D uncertain. The CDR3 runs 14 residues. Germline CDR1 reads SNHLY; CDR2 reads FYNNEI. The V end lost 5 bases, the J end lost 0 bases, and 8 bases lay between the germline ends. CDR3 in DNA: TGTGCCAGCAGTCGCACAAATAGCAATCAGCCCCAGCATTTT. This gives the protein CASSRTNSNQPQHF.

The rearrangement links TRBV12-3 or TRBV12-4 to TRBJ1-1, with 10 nucleotides matching TRBD1. With 6 bases clipped from V and 13 bases from J, the junction kept 11 bases outside the gene matches. The CDR3 is made up of 13 amino acids. The CDR3 DNA follows: TGTGCCAGCAGATACCGGGACAGGGGCGATGATTTCTTT. Translation: CASRYRDRGDDFF.

Remarks on this clone: A junction boundary mismatches the germline segment, possibly from a read error. V gene TRBV10-3 combines with J gene TRBJ1-1; the D gene is possibly TRBD1 (5 bases). The CDR3 sequence is 13 residues long. Germline loops: CDR1 ENHRY, CDR2 SYGVKD. DNA of the CDR3: TGTGCCATCAGTGGGGTGGGCGGGGCTGAGGCTTTCTTT. Its translation is CAISGVGGAEAFF.

Here the CDR3 reads CASSPETSGGRYEQYF. CDR3 coding DNA: TGTGCCAGCAGCCCTGAGACTAGCGGGGGGCGCTACGAGCAGTACTTC. The chain recombines TRBV21-1 with TRBJ2-7; TRBD2 is taken as the D call from the table, unchecked against the DNA. TRBV21-1 is an annotated pseudogene. The CDR3 is 16 residues long.

This sequence joins TRBV29-1 and TRBJ2-2, with 13 bases aligning to TRBD2. The CDR3 length is 15 residues. CDR1 SQVTM and CDR2 ANQGSEA come from the germline V gene. The V gene end was trimmed by 4 bases and the J gene end by 6 bases; junction bases not matched to a gene: 5. Here the CDR3 DNA reads TGCAGCGTTGGGACTAGCGGGGGATTACCCGGGGAGCTGTTTTTT. Its translation is CSVGTSGGLPGELFF.

This clone was found a few times. The sample carries other DNA sequences with the same CDR3. The chain employs TRBV7-2 and TRBJ2-5; 10 positions match TRBD2. V trimming: 5 bases; J trimming: 5 bases; junction bases outside the gene matches: 8. Germline V CDR1 and CDR2: SGHTA, FQGNSA. The CDR3 totals 15 residues. The CDR3 reads CASSPSGGAWETQYF. As DNA, the CDR3 is TGTGCCAGCAGCCCCAGCGGGGGGGCCTGGGAGACCCAGTACTTC.

With respect to this clone: The sample contains more than one DNA sequence encoding this CDR3. The CDR3 coding sequence is TGTGCCAGCAGCCAATTGCAGGAGACCCAGTACTTC. It codes for CASSQLQETQYF. The rearrangement joins TRBV3-1 (or the pseudogene TRBV3-2) to TRBJ2-5, with no clear D. Trimming stripped 2 bases from V and 5 bases from J, with 6 bases between. Germline V CDR1 and CDR2: LGHDT, YNNKEL (reference sequence). This CDR3 is 12 amino acids long.

The chain links TRBV18 to TRBJ2-1; D possibly corresponds to TRBD2 (5 bases). The CDR3 extends over 12 amino acids. In germline, CDR1 is KGHSH, CDR2 LQKENI. V gave up 2 bases and J gave up 10 bases, with 9 bases separating them. In DNA, the CDR3 is TGTGCCAGCTCACCAGGGAGAGGCGAGCAGTTCTTC. Amino acids: CASSPGRGEQFF.

As regards this clone: A read error may produce the germline difference seen at one junction end. The chain is built from TRBV23-1 and TRBJ2-2; TRBD1 matches at 9 bases. TRBV23-1 is flagged as an ORF with uncertain function. This CDR3 spans 17 amino acids. The CDR3 loop reads CASTLRRRDRVHRGAVF. CDR3 in DNA: TGCGCCAGCACCCTCCGCCGGCGGGACAGGGTGCACCGGGGAGCTGTTTTT.

The chain couples TRBV5-1 to TRBJ2-7; TRBD1 matches at 10 bases. The CDR3 consists of 16 residues. Looked up from germline, CDR1 is SGHRS and CDR2 is YFSETQ. The V segment lost 3 bases and the J segment 4 bases; nucleotides outside the gene matches: 10. CDR3 protein: CASSWGTGVKSYEQYF. The CDR3 bases are TGCGCCAGCAGCTGGGGGACAGGGGTTAAGAGTTACGAGCAGTACTTC.

CDR3 protein: CASSPRGVLGYTF. The CDR3 coding sequence is TGTGCCAGCAGTCCCCGGGGGGTGTTGGGCTACACCTTC. The chain couples TRBV6-5 to TRBJ1-2; D perhaps matches TRBD1 (5 bases). Germline V gene lookup returns CDR1 MNHEY and CDR2 SVGAGI. Trimming cost V 5 bases and J 8 bases, with 15 bases left between them. The CDR3 consists of 13 residues.

This sequence joins TRBV3-1 (or the pseudogene TRBV3-2) and TRBJ1-2, with a tentative D call TRBD1 (6 bases). The CDR3 has 19 residues. CDR1 LGHDT and CDR2 YNNKEL come from the germline V gene (reference sequence). The V gene lost 0 bases and the J gene lost 0 bases, with 20 bases spanning the gap. CDR3 DNA: TGTGCCAGCAGCCAAGATTGGCGGGGGCGAGGTGATTCTAACTATGGCTACACCTTC. This encodes CASSQDWRGRGDSNYGYTF.